The 18 T cell receptor beta chains listed next were all sequenced from one sample in a study of identifying expanded T cells in peripheral blood. The method was immunoSEQ multiplex PCR; TCRdb's version includes in-frame clones alone and lacks a portion of them. In the table there are about 100,000 clones, approximately 88% of which are singletons. Material: blood. The receptors shown here come from a person between 18 and 69 years old in good health.

The J gene is TRBJ2-2, the V gene TRBV5-1, with no clear D. The germline V and J ends were trimmed by 4 bases and 0 bases, with 7 bases remaining between them. The CDR3 is 14 residues long. The germline CDR1 and CDR2 sequences are SGHRS and YFSETQ. Here the CDR3 reads CASSPDPNTGELFF. CDR3 sequence (DNA): TGCGCCAGCAGCCCGGACCCGAACACCGGGGAGCTGTTTTTT.

V gene TRBV18 combines with J gene TRBJ1-3, with D uncertain. Trimming cost V 1 base and J 1 base, with 17 bases left between them. Germline assignment: CDR1 KGHSH and CDR2 LQKENI. The CDR3 loop spans 18 amino acids. The CDR3 sequence is CASSPLGQAGMSGNTIYF. CDR3 in DNA: TGTGCCAGCTCACCACTTGGGCAGGCGGGCATGTCTGGAAACACCATATATTTT.

This chain uses TRBV15 with TRBJ2-5; D may match TRBD1 or TRBD2 (5 bases each). CDR1 and CDR2 from the germline V gene are LNHNV and YYDKDF (reference sequence). This CDR3 has 14 amino acids. Trimming removed 1 base at V and 2 bases at J, with 8 bases between. Here the CDR3 DNA reads TGTGCCACCAGCAGAGGGGGGAAACAAGAGACCCAGTACTTC. Amino acid sequence: CATSRGGKQETQYF. The whole variable domain, remainder taken from reference TRBV15 and TRBJ2-5, is DAMVIQNPRYQVTQFGKPVTLSCSQTLNHNVMYWYQQKSSQAPKLLFHYYDKDFNNEADTPDNFQSRRPNTSFCFLDIRSPGLGDTAMYLCATSRGGKQETQYFGPGTRLLVL.

J is TRBJ1-1 and V is TRBV5-1; no reliable D call. Germline lookup yields CDR1 SGHRS and CDR2 YFSETQ. CDR3 size: 13 residues. The germline V and J ends were trimmed by 5 bases and 1 base, with 9 bases remaining between them. This chain's CDR3 is CASSGEGNTEAFF. The CDR3 DNA reads TGCGCCAGCAGTGGGGAGGGGAACACTGAAGCTTTCTTT.

V gene TRBV5-1 combines with J gene TRBJ2-1; TRBD2 aligns across 11 bases. After removal of 0 bases from V and 8 bases from J, the junction contained 7 bases not matched to a gene. CDR3 length equals 16 residues. Germline V lookup: CDR1 SGHRS, CDR2 YFSETQ. CDR3 nucleotide sequence: TGCGCCAGCAGCTTGGAGTTAGCGGGAGGGATCGATGAGCAGTTCTTC. Translation gives CASSLELAGGIDEQFF.

The chain links TRBV5-4 to TRBJ2-2, with D perhaps TRBD1 (6 bases). This CDR3 spans 15 amino acids. CDR1 and CDR2 (germline): SGHNT, YYREEE (reference sequence). V lost 3 bases and J lost 7, with 16 bases in between. CDR3 amino acids: CASSSGAQRIGELFF. CDR3 bases: TGTGCCAGCAGCTCAGGGGCGCAAAGGATCGGGGAGCTGTTTTTT.

The chain couples TRBV6-1 to TRBJ2-7; D is undetermined. The CDR3 loop spans 14 amino acids. V dropped 2 bases and J dropped 5 bases, with 13 bases sitting between them. Per germline, CDR1 MNHNS and CDR2 SASEGT. The chain's CDR3 is CASSERGVGDEQYF. Written as DNA, the CDR3 is TGTGCCAGCAGTGAACGTGGGGTTGGGGACGAGCAGTACTTC.

This chain uses TRBV29-1 with TRBJ1-1; 8 bases match TRBD1. From germline, CDR1 is SQVTM and CDR2 ANQGSEA. The CDR3 spans 12 residues. CDR3 sequence reads: CNVGQGATEAFF. The CDR3 DNA reads TGCAACGTAGGGCAGGGGGCCACTGAAGCTTTCTTT.

This clone was picked up a small number of times. V is TRBV6-5 and J is TRBJ2-7; tentatively, D is TRBD2 (5 bases). The V and J ends lost 6 bases and 6 bases respectively, with 12 bases between them. CDR1 is MNHEY and CDR2 is SVGAGI in the germline V gene. The CDR3 sequence is 12 residues long. The CDR3 DNA sequence: TGTGCCAGCAGGCCCTCCGAGGGCGAGCAGTACTTC. It is translated as CASRPSEGEQYF.

This clone was detected once. The chain recombines TRBV6-5 with TRBJ2-7; 11 bases agree with TRBD1. J was trimmed by 4 bases and V by 6 bases; bases with no gene match: 8. The CDR3 totals 15 residues. Germline values: CDR1 MNHEY, CDR2 SVGAGI. In DNA, the CDR3 is TGTGCCAGCAGATCCACCGGGACAGGGGGTTACGAGCAGTACTTC. This encodes CASRSTGTGGYEQYF.

This rearrangement joins TRBV9 to TRBJ1-2, with 8 bases that match TRBD1. There are 13 residues in the CDR3. CDR1 and CDR2 from the germline V gene are SGDLS and YYNGEE. With 4 bases clipped from V and 3 bases from J, the junction kept 2 bases outside the gene matches. Here the CDR3 DNA reads TGTGCCAGCAGCCCGACAGGGGACTATGGCTACACCTTC. This translates into CASSPTGDYGYTF. The full variable domain, rest sourced from reference TRBV9 and TRBJ1-2, is DSGVTQTPKHLITATGQRVTLRCSPRSGDLSVYWYQQSLDQGLQFLIQYYNGEERAKGNILERFSAQQFPDLHSELNLSSLELGDSALYFCASSPTGDYGYTFGSGTRLTVV.

The chain has TRBV6-1 and TRBJ2-7; TRBD1 agrees at 9 bases. CDR1 is MNHNS and CDR2 is SASEGT in the germline V gene. The CDR3 has 16 residues. V shed 3 bases and J 3 bases; nucleotides not matched to a gene: 9. The CDR3 loop reads CASSDAAGTGLYEQYF. CDR3 coding DNA: TGTGCCAGCAGTGACGCCGCCGGGACAGGGCTCTACGAGCAGTACTTC.

This chain links TRBV9 with TRBJ2-2; 7 bases map to TRBD2. CDR3 length: 14 residues. J was trimmed by 4 bases and V by 1 base; bases with no gene match: 1. Germline V CDR1 and CDR2: SGDLS, YYNGEE. CDR3 coding DNA: TGTGCCAGCAGCGTACCGGGGGGCACCGGGGAGCTGTTTTTT. Protein product: CASSVPGGTGELFF.

The chain joins TRBV7-2 to TRBJ2-5; the D is unclear. Germline CDR1 reads SGHTA; CDR2 reads FQGNSA. The CDR3 is 14 amino acids. The germline V and J ends were trimmed by 5 bases and 4 bases, with 14 bases remaining between them. CDR3 in DNA: TGTGCCAGCAGCGCCGAACCCACGGGAGAGACCCAGTACTTC. Protein sequence: CASSAEPTGETQYF.

The chain joins TRBV7-2 to TRBJ1-2; D gene ambiguous. Germline V CDR1 and CDR2: SGHTA, FQGNSA. Between the trimmed V and J ends, which lost 5 bases and 4 bases, there was a span of 14 bases. The CDR3 is 14 amino acids. The CDR3 is CASSPRTEGYGYTF. The CDR3 DNA is TGTGCCAGCAGCCCGAGGACCGAGGGCTATGGCTACACCTTC.

This clone was counted once. The chain joins TRBV27 to TRBJ2-7; TRBD1 matches 9 bases. This CDR3 contains 16 residues. Germline V lookup: CDR1 MNHEY, CDR2 SMNVEV (reference sequence). Unmatched junction bases numbered 13, after V lost 4 bases and J lost 6 bases. CDR3 nucleotides: TGTGCCAGCAGTTCCCATATTTGGGACAGGGCGGGCGAGCAGTACTTC. Translating it yields CASSSHIWDRAGEQYF.

The rearrangement links TRBV5-1 to TRBJ2-7; TRBD1 agrees at 9 bases. The CDR3 extends over 13 amino acids. The germline CDR1 and CDR2 sequences are SGHRS and YFSETQ. J lost 7 bases, V lost 4 bases, and 6 bases had no gene match. CDR3 nucleotide sequence: TGCGCCAGCAGCCCGACTGGGACAGGGGAGCAGTACTTC. Translating it yields CASSPTGTGEQYF.

The chain employs TRBV9 and TRBJ1-1; no firm D call. V lost 0 bases and J lost 5, with 17 bases in between. This CDR3 is built from 16 residues. From germline, CDR1 is SGDLS and CDR2 YYNGEE. CDR3 in DNA: TGTGCCAGCAGCGTAGTTCCGCAATACGTAGGGACTGAAGCTTTCTTT. Its protein is CASSVVPQYVGTEAFF.